This TCR beta chain was recovered during a study of T-cell memory formation after mild COVID-19. Germline values: CDR1 SEHNR, CDR2 FQNEAQ (reference sequence). V was shortened by 4 bases and J by 3 bases, with 18 bases between the two germline ends. The CDR3 has 17 residues. TCRdb reprocessed the 5' RACE reads via MiXCR and lists one record per CDR3 protein. Seen here are fewer than 200,000 distinct CDR3 sequences, over 10% observed once, and the top ten hold 2.5% to 3.5%. The chain recombines TRBV7-9 with TRBJ2-2; a possible D gene is TRBD1 (5 bases). Sequenced: PBMCs or a T cell subset sorted from them (not recorded which). The TCR originated in a man between 18 and 29 years old who had mild COVID-19 (a few samples of this study predate the infection). Cell type and time point are not known. The DNA for the CDR3 is TGTGCCAGCAGCTCGAGTCAGGGTGGCGACTACACCGGGGAGCTGTTTTTT. Amino acid sequence: CASSSSQGGDYTGELFF.